What follows are 6 T cell receptor beta chains derived from one specimen sequenced in a study of identical twins. One entry per CDR3 protein results from TCRdb running MiXCR on the 5' RACE reads. The sample carries fewer than 800,000 distinct CDR3 sequences, 7.1% recorded once. These data are also associated with another study on yellow fever vaccine responses in identical twins.

Source material: PBMCs. Source of these receptors: a young woman in good health.

Ten or more counts support this clonotype. The chain combines TRBV5-1 with TRBJ2-1, with 11 bases aligning to TRBD2. V trimming: 3 bases; J trimming: 4 bases; junction bases outside the gene matches: 6. This CDR3 region has 16 residues. Per germline, CDR1 SGHRS and CDR2 YFSETQ. In nucleotides, the CDR3 is TGCGCCAGCAGCTACGGGACTAGCGGACAGTACAATGAGCAGTTCTTC. Protein product: CASSYGTSGQYNEQFF.

This clonotype was counted many times. This chain connects TRBV29-1 to TRBJ2-3; TRBD2 matches 9 bases. Germline-derived CDR1 and CDR2 are SQVTM and ANQGSEA. This CDR3 spans 18 amino acids. Trimming at V came to 1 base and at J to 4 bases, leaving 15 bases not matched to a gene. CDR3 sequence reads: CSVEGGPGREGRADTQYF. The CDR3 bases are TGCAGCGTTGAAGGGGGTCCTGGGCGGGAGGGCCGGGCAGATACGCAGTATTTT.

This clonotype was recorded at least ten times. The V gene is TRBV12-3 or TRBV12-4, the J gene TRBJ2-3; D possibly uses TRBD1 or TRBD2 (5 bases each). Trimming took off 6 bases at V and 1 base at J, with 17 bases between the two ends. The CDR3 is 16 residues long. CDR3 nucleotides: TGTGCCAGCAGCCCTCTGGACGGGACCGGCACAGATACGCAGTATTTT. Protein: CASSPLDGTGTDTQYF.

This clonotype was found a few times. The J gene is TRBJ1-2, the V gene TRBV24-1, with a tentative D call TRBD1 (6 bases). Germline CDR1 is KGHDR and CDR2 is SFDVKD. The CDR3 runs 16 residues. V was trimmed by 3 bases and J by 1 base, leaving 14 bases between them. The CDR3 region has the DNA TGTGCCACCAGTGATGCGGGGGGCCCCTTTAACTATGGCTACACCTTC. This sequence encodes CATSDAGGPFNYGYTF.

This clonotype was detected a few times. The chain uses TRBV12-3 or TRBV12-4 and TRBJ2-7, with unresolved D. CDR3 size: 14 residues. The ends were cut back, 6 bases at V and 2 bases at J, with 14 bases in the middle. CDR3 sequence reads: CASSLSLGAYEQYF. The CDR3 region has the DNA TGTGCCAGCAGCCTCTCGCTAGGCGCCTACGAGCAGTACTTC.

The chain couples TRBV5-1 to TRBJ2-1, with TRBD2 matching over 8 bases. V shed 7 bases, J shed 0 bases, and the junction held 12 bases outside the gene matches. The germline gives CDR1 SGHRS, CDR2 YFSETQ. This CDR3 is built from 17 residues. The DNA for the CDR3 is TGCGCCAGCCACAGAAAGCGGGAGTGGAGCTCCTACAATGAGCAGTTCTTC. Its protein is CASHRKREWSSYNEQFF.